This TCR beta chain is drawn from a study of cytomegalovirus exposure and HLA in healthy donors. Overall study: In a later analysis, the roughly 120 validation repertoires were reported to have used the same platform as the 600 to 800 first-cohort repertoires. Broader study findings: With high specificity and sensitivity, the classifier reportedly diagnosed cytomegalovirus status. Some TCR beta chains (roughly 160 of them) were listed as cytomegalovirus-associated.

For this clone: Antigen specificity is unknown.

The repertoire was sequenced with immunoSEQ multiplex PCR; TCRdb's copy has only in-frame clones and lacks some. Of more than 200,000 clones listed, roughly 91% are singletons. The germline CDR1 and CDR2 sequences are MNHNS and SASEGT. The V and J ends lost 6 bases and 10 bases, in that order; junction bases with no gene match: 8. This CDR3 is 12 amino acids long. This sequence was found in a woman under 40 in good health and CMV-seronegative. The rearrangement joins TRBV6-1 to TRBJ1-1; 7 bases agree with TRBD1. Sequenced sample: PBMCs. This CDR3 reads CASSQTGRGAFF. CDR3 coding DNA: TGTGCCAGCAGCCAGACAGGGAGGGGAGCTTTCTTT.